This T cell receptor beta chain was sequenced in a study of T-cell memory formation after mild COVID-19. A single record per CDR3 protein comes from TCRdb applying MiXCR to the 5' RACE reads. The top ten clones hold more than 3% of a sample with about 180,000 distinct CDR3 sequences, approximately 17% of them seen once. The V and J ends lost 1 base and 4 bases respectively, with 0 bases between them. The CDR3 extends over 11 amino acids. Germline V gene lookup returns CDR1 SGHNT and CDR2 YYREEE (reference sequence). Comment on this clonotype: The antigen remains unidentified.

Findings of the study overall: Clones that contracted from day 15 to 85 were balanced CD4/CD8, while later expanders leaned CD4+.

What was sequenced was PBMCs or a T cell subset sorted from them (not recorded which). The TCR was taken from a man aged 18 to 29 who had mild COVID-19 (a few samples of this study predate the infection). Cell type and time point are not known. V is TRBV5-4 and J is TRBJ2-4; D gene uncertain. CDR3 residues: CASSLKNIQYF. The DNA for the CDR3 is TGTGCCAGCAGCTTGAAAAACATTCAGTACTTC.